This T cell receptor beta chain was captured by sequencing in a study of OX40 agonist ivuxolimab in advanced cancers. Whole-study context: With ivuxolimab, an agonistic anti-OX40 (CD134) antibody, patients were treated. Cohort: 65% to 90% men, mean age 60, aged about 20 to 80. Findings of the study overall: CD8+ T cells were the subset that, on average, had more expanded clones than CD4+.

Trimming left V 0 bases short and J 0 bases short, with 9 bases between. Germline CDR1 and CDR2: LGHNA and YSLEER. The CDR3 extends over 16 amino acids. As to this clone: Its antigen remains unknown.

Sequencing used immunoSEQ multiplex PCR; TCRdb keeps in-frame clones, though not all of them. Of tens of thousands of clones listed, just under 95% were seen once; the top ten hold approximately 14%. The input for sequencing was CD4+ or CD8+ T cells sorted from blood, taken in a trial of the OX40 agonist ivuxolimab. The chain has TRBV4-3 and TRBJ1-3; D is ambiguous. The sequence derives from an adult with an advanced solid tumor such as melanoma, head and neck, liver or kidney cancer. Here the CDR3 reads CASSQDSGVSGNTIYF. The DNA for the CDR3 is TGCGCCAGCAGCCAAGATTCAGGCGTCTCTGGAAACACCATATATTTT.